The present entry profiles one TCR beta chain with its context. Its antigen is not known. The record originates from a study of T cell responses to AZD1222 COVID-19 vaccine. Study-level points and caveats: Only a handful of AZD1222 recipients were seropositive at baseline. Increases in Spike-specific TCR breadth and depth were seen after two AZD1222 doses. Unmutated regions of variants are reportedly targeted by nearly half of spike-specific TCRs.

V was pared by 5 bases and J by 3 bases, with 13 bases between. This CDR3 spans 15 amino acids. Germline V gives CDR1 SGHVS, CDR2 FNYEAQ. The method was immunoSEQ multiplex PCR; TCRdb's version includes in-frame clones alone and lacks a portion of them. The repertoire holds about 150,000 clones, with roughly 92% as singletons. Pooled in the analysis were second doses at about 4 or about 12 weeks. This clonotype was obtained from an adult who received the AZD1222 COVID-19 vaccine. This material consisted of peripheral blood, taken 28 days after the second AZD1222 dose. The chain links TRBV7-6 to TRBJ2-2; the D gene is possibly TRBD2 (6 bases). The CDR3 nucleotides read TGTGCCAGCAGCCCGCGGGACGGTGACACCGGGGAGCTGTTTTTT. Protein product: CASSPRDGDTGELFF.